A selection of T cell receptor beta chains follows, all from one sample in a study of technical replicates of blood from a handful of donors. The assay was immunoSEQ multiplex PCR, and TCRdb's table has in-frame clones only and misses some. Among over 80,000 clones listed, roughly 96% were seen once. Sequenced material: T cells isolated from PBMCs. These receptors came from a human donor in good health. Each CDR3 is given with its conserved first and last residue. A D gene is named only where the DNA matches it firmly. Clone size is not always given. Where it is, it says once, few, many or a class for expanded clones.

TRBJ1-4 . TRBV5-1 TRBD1 CASSSPTGLDEKLFF TGCGCCAGCAGCTCACCGACAGGGTTAGATGAAAAACTGTTTTTT
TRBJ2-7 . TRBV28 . CASSLHRSRPSSYEQYF TGTGCCAGCAGTTTACACCGTAGCCGGCCTAGCTCCTACGAGCAGTACTTC
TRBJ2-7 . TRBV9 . CASSVGSGWEQYF TGTGCCAGCAGCGTAGGTTCAGGGTGGGAGCAGTACTTC
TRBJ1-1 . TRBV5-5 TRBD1 CASSRYRTGQRGTEAFF TGTGCCAGCAGCCGATATAGGACAGGGCAAAGGGGCACTGAAGCTTTCTTT
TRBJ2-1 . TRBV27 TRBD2 CASSFLAGGAYNEQFF TGTGCCAGCAGTTTCCTAGCGGGAGGGGCCTACAATGAGCAGTTCTTC
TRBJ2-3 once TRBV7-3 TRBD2 CASSRGLAGADTQYF TGTGCCAGCAGCAGGGGACTAGCGGGGGCAGATACGCAGTATTTT
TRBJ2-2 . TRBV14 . CASKAPTGELFF TGTGCCAGCAAAGCGCCCACCGGGGAGCTGTTTTTT
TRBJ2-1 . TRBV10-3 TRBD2 CAISERREDSEQFF TGTGCCATCAGTGAGAGGCGGGAGGACAGTGAGCAGTTCTTC
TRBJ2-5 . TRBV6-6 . CASSSLTYETQYF TGTGCCAGCAGTTCCCTGACATACGAGACCCAGTACTTC
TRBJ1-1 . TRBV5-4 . CASSTGRGYRTEAFF TGTGCCAGCAGTACTGGTAGAGGATATCGCACTGAAGCTTTCTTT
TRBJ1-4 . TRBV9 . CASSVGGTNEKLFF TGTGCCAGCAGCGTAGGCGGGACGAATGAAAAACTGTTTTTT
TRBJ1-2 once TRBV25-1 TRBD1 CASRGISGGENYGYTF TGTGCCAGCAGAGGAATTTCAGGGGGTGAAAACTATGGCTACACCTTC
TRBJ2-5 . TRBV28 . CASSFPGDHERETQYF TGTGCCAGCAGTTTCCCGGGGGACCACGAGCGGGAGACCCAGTACTTC
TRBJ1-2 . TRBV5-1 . CASSLGQEVGYTF TGCGCCAGCAGCTTGGGACAGGAAGTCGGCTACACCTTC
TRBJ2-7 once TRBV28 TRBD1 CASSRTGSSYEQYF TGTGCCAGCAGCCGGACAGGGAGTTCCTACGAGCAGTACTTC
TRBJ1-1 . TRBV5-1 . CASSTAVETEAFF TGCGCCAGCTCCACGGCGGTCGAGACTGAAGCTTTCTTT
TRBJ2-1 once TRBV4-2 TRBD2 CASSQERGSSGSLQFF TGTGCCAGCAGCCAAGAACGGGGATCTAGCGGGAGTTTGCAGTTCTTC
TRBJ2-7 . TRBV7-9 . CASSPRSSYEQYF TGTGCCAGCAGCCCTAGGAGCTCCTACGAGCAGTACTTC
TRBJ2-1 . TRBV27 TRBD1 CASGSVTGENEQFF TGTGCCAGCGGCTCGGTGACAGGGGAAAATGAGCAGTTCTTC
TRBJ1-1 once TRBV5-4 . CASSLGGTAEAFF TGTGCCAGCAGCTTAGGAGGAACTGCTGAAGCTTTCTTT
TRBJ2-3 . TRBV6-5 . CASIPSCTQYF TGTGCCAGCATCCCGAGTTGCACGCAGTATTTT
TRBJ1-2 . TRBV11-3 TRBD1 CASSLERTGGDYGYTF TGTGCCAGCAGCTTAGAAAGGACAGGGGGCGATTATGGCTACACCTTC
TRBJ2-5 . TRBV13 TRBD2 CASSLPGTSEETQYF TGTGCCAGCAGCTTACCCGGGACTAGCGAAGAGACCCAGTACTTC
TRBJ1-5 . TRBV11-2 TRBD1 CASSLSSIRTGLNQPQHF TGTGCCAGCAGCTTATCTTCAATTAGGACAGGGCTTAATCAGCCCCAGCATTTT
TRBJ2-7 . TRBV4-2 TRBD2 CASSPVTSAEQYF TGTGCCAGCAGCCCTGTTACTAGCGCCGAGCAGTACTTC
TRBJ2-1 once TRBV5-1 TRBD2 CASSLGSSGGYNEQFF TGCGCCAGCAGCTTGGGGTCTAGCGGGGGTTACAATGAGCAGTTCTTC
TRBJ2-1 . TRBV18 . CASSPRTDWTFFYNEQFF TGTGCCAGCTCACCAAGGACTGATTGGACCTTCTTTTACAATGAGCAGTTCTTC
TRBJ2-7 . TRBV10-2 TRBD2 CASSLTSAEDEQYF TGCGCCAGCAGTCTGACTAGCGCCGAGGACGAGCAGTACTTC